These T cell receptor beta chains were read from a single sample in a study of cytomegalovirus exposure and HLA in healthy donors. Sequencing was performed with immunoSEQ multiplex PCR; in TCRdb, only in-frame clones are kept and a portion is missing. This sample has fewer than 300,000 clones, with 86% found just once. Specimen: PBMCs. These receptor sequences come from a man aged 40-49 years in good health and CMV-seropositive. The CDR3 runs from the conserved cysteine through the conserved F or W. Fields, in order: CDR3 protein, J gene, V gene.

cdr3_aa: CASSPFGGSPDTQYF
j_call: TRBJ2-3
v_call: TRBV4-1

cdr3_aa: CASSPLGGDYEQYF
j_call: TRBJ2-7
v_call: TRBV18

cdr3_aa: CASSYRGQGANVLTF
j_call: TRBJ2-6
v_call: TRBV27

cdr3_aa: CASSVSGRVGEQFF
j_call: TRBJ2-1
v_call: TRBV9

cdr3_aa: CASKAGVSYEQYF
j_call: TRBJ2-7
v_call: TRBV2

cdr3_aa: CASARAVYGYTF
j_call: TRBJ1-2
v_call: TRBV28

cdr3_aa: CASSETGRIEAFF
j_call: TRBJ1-1
v_call: TRBV6-1

cdr3_aa: CASTPGGAREKLFF
j_call: TRBJ1-4
v_call: TRBV7-2

cdr3_aa: CASSRTGGLNQPQHF
j_call: TRBJ1-5
v_call: TRBV5-1

cdr3_aa: CATSEGQGGYEQYF
j_call: TRBJ2-7
v_call: TRBV15

cdr3_aa: CASSLTGTEQYF
j_call: TRBJ2-7
v_call: TRBV5-6

cdr3_aa: CASSVQGAHRETQYF
j_call: TRBJ2-5
v_call: TRBV11-2

cdr3_aa: CASSSYRPGEQFF
j_call: TRBJ2-1
v_call: TRBV7-3

cdr3_aa: CASSLLRAGKNIQYF
j_call: TRBJ2-4
v_call: TRBV5-5

cdr3_aa: CAISVDKTYEQYF
j_call: TRBJ2-7
v_call: TRBV10-3

cdr3_aa: CASASRDMLSYEQYF
j_call: TRBJ2-7
v_call: TRBV27

cdr3_aa: CASSLDRDAGELFF
j_call: TRBJ2-2
v_call: TRBV7-2

cdr3_aa: CASSVGQSQETQYF
j_call: TRBJ2-5
v_call: TRBV9

cdr3_aa: CASSFNPGTYNEQFF
j_call: TRBJ2-1
v_call: TRBV7-2

cdr3_aa: CASSRTGLLETQYF
j_call: TRBJ2-5
v_call: TRBV7-9

cdr3_aa: CAWSVSGFNEKLFF
j_call: TRBJ1-4
v_call: TRBV30

cdr3_aa: CASSITGYSNQPQHF
j_call: TRBJ1-5
v_call: TRBV19

cdr3_aa: CATSRGGIGGGEQHF
j_call: TRBJ2-7
v_call: TRBV15

cdr3_aa: CASGSEVNTEAFF
j_call: TRBJ1-1
v_call: TRBV12-5

cdr3_aa: CASSLDGSSYNEQFF
j_call: TRBJ2-1
v_call: TRBV11-1

cdr3_aa: CASSQWGLAGAPEENEQFF
j_call: TRBJ2-1
v_call: TRBV4-3

cdr3_aa: CVTFGGQATEAFF
j_call: TRBJ1-1
v_call: TRBV10-1

cdr3_aa: CASRGLGGYEQYF
j_call: .
v_call: TRBV13

cdr3_aa: CASSFGTRVYEQYF
j_call: TRBJ2-7
v_call: TRBV13

cdr3_aa: CASMIRQGESEAFF
j_call: TRBJ1-1
v_call: TRBV28

cdr3_aa: CASSIYLGTSEVFF
j_call: TRBJ2-1
v_call: TRBV19

cdr3_aa: CASRPTGDHYEQYF
j_call: TRBJ2-7
v_call: TRBV28

cdr3_aa: CASSTDRDQPQHF
j_call: TRBJ1-5
v_call: TRBV18

cdr3_aa: CASRSRGNTEAFF
j_call: TRBJ1-1
v_call: TRBV6-5

cdr3_aa: CASSPWGGEQYF
j_call: TRBJ2-7
v_call: TRBV2

cdr3_aa: CASSPGTGPFRTGANVLTF
j_call: TRBJ2-6
v_call: TRBV13

cdr3_aa: CASSKVAGETYEQYF
j_call: TRBJ2-7
v_call: TRBV21-1

cdr3_aa: CASSGGTSSYEQYF
j_call: TRBJ2-7
v_call: TRBV2

cdr3_aa: CASSLQGAGGEQYF
j_call: TRBJ2-7
v_call: TRBV5-1

cdr3_aa: CASSLRSGSYNEQFF
j_call: TRBJ2-1
v_call: TRBV5-6

cdr3_aa: CASSVEGRSSGANVLTF
j_call: TRBJ2-6
v_call: TRBV9

cdr3_aa: CASSPEAGSSYEQYF
j_call: TRBJ2-7
v_call: TRBV7-6

cdr3_aa: CASSLGRGSSYNEQFF
j_call: TRBJ2-1
v_call: TRBV7-9

cdr3_aa: CASSQDRGTISYEQYF
j_call: TRBJ2-7
v_call: TRBV4-3

cdr3_aa: CASSSRARDRSTDTQYF
j_call: TRBJ2-3
v_call: TRBV7-8

cdr3_aa: CASSFSGQGNEQYF
j_call: TRBJ2-7
v_call: TRBV5-5

cdr3_aa: CASSLSQGMNTEAFF
j_call: TRBJ1-1
v_call: TRBV18

cdr3_aa: CASSPGGLVYEQYF
j_call: TRBJ2-7
v_call: TRBV9

cdr3_aa: CASGATSSYEQYF
j_call: TRBJ2-7
v_call: TRBV23-1

cdr3_aa: CASSQGTSGADTQYF
j_call: TRBJ2-3
v_call: TRBV5-6

cdr3_aa: CASSHSRLGTDTQYF
j_call: TRBJ2-3
v_call: TRBV7-2

cdr3_aa: CASTDPAGAGEKLFF
j_call: TRBJ1-4
v_call: TRBV2

cdr3_aa: CASSLARRSRGQRANYGYTF
j_call: TRBJ1-2
v_call: TRBV7-6

cdr3_aa: CASSFFNEKLFF
j_call: TRBJ1-4
v_call: TRBV7-6